This T cell receptor beta chain came from a study of cytomegalovirus exposure and HLA in healthy donors. On this clone itself: Its target is not known.

The donors were part of the validation cohort, which consisted of about 120 subjects and was separate from the first cohort of several hundred subjects. The CDR3 length is 15 residues. The junction had 7 bases not matched to a gene; V was cut back by 4 bases and J by 5 bases. Looked up from germline, CDR1 is KGHSH and CDR2 is LQKENI. Assay: immunoSEQ multiplex PCR; the TCRdb copy retains only in-frame clones and omits some. The sample has fewer than 300,000 clones; approximately 90% are singletons. Study conclusions and caveats: Some TCR beta chains (more than 150 of them) were listed as cytomegalovirus-associated. A classifier reportedly called cytomegalovirus status with high sensitivity and specificity. Specificity of a few CMV-associated chains for CMV antigens was verified in vitro.

The rearrangement uses TRBV18 and TRBJ2-1; TRBD1 aligns across 8 bases. This TCR was recovered from a woman under 30 in good health and CMV-seronegative. The source material was PBMCs. The CDR3 DNA sequence: TGTGCCAGCTCACTTCGGACAGGGCAGAACAATGAGCAGTTCTTC. This codes for CASSLRTGQNNEQFF.